Shown below are 17 T cell receptor beta chains from a single sample sequenced in a study of blood T cell repertoires in COVID-19. The protocol was immunoSEQ multiplex PCR, while the TCRdb copy is restricted to in-frame clones and leaves out a portion. Of about 330,000 clones listed, 92% are singletons. Sample: PBMCs or T cells enriched from blood (not recorded which). The receptors derive from a woman in her twenties or thirties who had recovered from COVID-19.

The chain joins TRBV5-1 to TRBJ2-5; D might be TRBD2 (5 bases). The CDR3 has 15 residues. Germline loops: CDR1 SGHRS, CDR2 YFSETQ. Deletions cut 2 bases from V and 5 bases from J, with 16 bases between. This CDR3 reads CASSLDPGSSETQYF. CDR3 nucleotide sequence: TGCGCCAGCAGCTTAGATCCGGGGTCCTCGGAGACCCAGTACTTC.

This clone was picked up a small number of times. The chain employs TRBV19 and TRBJ1-4; 9 bases line up with TRBD1. The length of the CDR3 is 14 residues. After removal of 3 bases from V and 5 bases from J, the junction contained 1 base not matched to a gene. Germline CDR1 is LNHDA and CDR2 is SQIVND (reference sequence). The CDR3 spells CASSIDRGNEKLFF. The CDR3 DNA follows: TGTGCCAGTAGTATCGACAGGGGGAATGAAAAACTGTTTTTT. The whole variable domain, filled in from reference TRBV19 and TRBJ1-4, reads DGGITQSPKYLFRKEGQNVTLSCEQNLNHDAMYWYRQDPGQGLRLIYYSQIVNDFQKGDIAEGYSVSREKKESFPLTVTSAQKNPTAFYLCASSIDRGNEKLFFGSGTQLSVL.

The V gene is TRBV19, the J gene TRBJ1-4; possibly TRBD1 for D (6 bases). The CDR3 contains 16 residues. The V and J ends lost 3 bases and 4 bases respectively, with 15 bases between them. Germline CDR1 reads LNHDA; CDR2 reads SQIVND (reference sequence). The CDR3 nucleotides read TGTGCCAGTAGTATCCGAACAGGGAAAGATAATGAAAAACTGTTTTTT. The encoded protein is CASSIRTGKDNEKLFF.

This clone has only one observation. The chain uses TRBV27 and TRBJ2-7; 7 bases are shared with TRBD2. This CDR3 spans 14 amino acids. The J segment lost 2 bases and the V segment lost 4 bases, leaving 5 bases of the junction unmatched. Per germline, CDR1 MNHEY and CDR2 SMNVEV (reference sequence). CDR3 loop: CASSSSSGPYEQYF. CDR3 sequence (DNA): TGTGCCAGCAGTTCCTCTAGCGGTCCCTACGAGCAGTACTTC.

This clone was recorded many times. The chain combines TRBV11-2 with TRBJ2-5; 8 nucleotides align to TRBD2. The CDR3 length is 14 residues. Looked up from germline, CDR1 is SGHAT and CDR2 is FQNNGV. The trim removed 1 base at V and 2 bases at J, leaving 0 bases unmatched. The CDR3 here is CASSLGLAQETQYF. CDR3 nucleotides: TGTGCCAGCAGCTTAGGACTAGCGCAAGAGACCCAGTACTTC.

This chain uses TRBV28 with TRBJ2-1; D unclear. CDR3 length: 13 amino acids. Trimming took off 2 bases at V and 4 bases at J, with 6 bases between the two ends. CDR1 and CDR2 from the germline V gene are MDHEN and SYDVKM. The DNA for the CDR3 is TGTGCCAGCAGTTTAACGGGTTACAATGAGCAGTTCTTC. It translates to CASSLTGYNEQFF.

This chain connects TRBV2 to TRBJ1-6, with D uncertain. Looked up from germline, CDR1 is SNHLY and CDR2 is FYNNEI. The CDR3 has 14 amino acids. Trimming removed 7 bases from V and 9 bases from J, with 16 bases in between. The CDR3 spells CASNISPGSSPLHF. In DNA, the CDR3 is TGTGCCAGCAATATAAGCCCGGGTTCTTCACCCCTCCACTTT.

In DNA form, the CDR3 reads TGTGCCAGAAGCTTGGCCCGCGGAAAGACTAACTATGGCTACACCTTC. It is translated as CARSLARGKTNYGYTF. V is TRBV5-3 and J is TRBJ1-2; D remains ambiguous. TRBV5-3 is classed as an ORF, of uncertain function. The CDR3 covers 16 residues. V lost 0 bases, J lost 0 bases, and 12 bases lay in between.

The chain couples TRBV18 to TRBJ1-6, with D maybe TRBD1 (6 bases). V dropped 2 bases and J dropped 5 bases, with 13 bases sitting between them. Germline values: CDR1 KGHSH, CDR2 LQKENI. The CDR3 runs to 16 residues. For the CDR3, the DNA is TGTGCCAGCTCACCAAATACAGGACAGAATAATTCACCCCTCCACTTT. It yields the protein CASSPNTGQNNSPLHF.

This clone has just one count. The chain has TRBV23-1 and TRBJ1-1; no reliable D call. Being an ORF, TRBV23-1 has a function that is uncertain. The length of the CDR3 is 15 residues. Trimming pared 8 bases from V and 3 bases from J, leaving 19 bases between. CDR3 sequence (DNA): TGCGCCAGCCCTCGGAGGATTACCTTATACACTGAAGCTTTCTTT. Translation gives CASPRRITLYTEAFF.

The CDR3 reads CASSLQGLNTEAFF. CDR3 nucleotide sequence: TGTGCCAGCAGTTTACAGGGTCTGAACACTGAAGCTTTCTTT. The chain carries TRBV2 and TRBJ1-1; maybe TRBD1 (6 bases). Germline values: CDR1 SNHLY, CDR2 FYNNEI. V gave up 5 bases and J gave up 0 bases, with 10 bases separating them. The CDR3 is made up of 14 amino acids.

The chain uses TRBV19 and TRBJ1-3, with D maybe TRBD1 (5 bases). Germline V gene lookup returns CDR1 LNHDA and CDR2 SQIVND (reference sequence). V was trimmed by 7 bases and J by 1 base, leaving 14 bases between them. This CDR3 region has 15 residues. CDR3 sequence reads: CASTTYQGSGNTIYF. The CDR3, as DNA: TGTGCCAGTACTACTTATCAGGGTTCTGGAAACACCATATATTTT.

The J gene is TRBJ2-1, the V gene TRBV27, with D possibly being TRBD1 (5 bases). Trimming removed 6 bases from V and 0 bases from J, with 15 bases in between. The V gene's germline CDR1 is MNHEY and CDR2 SMNVEV (reference sequence). The CDR3 is made up of 16 amino acids. This CDR3 is CASRLTAMSSYNEQFF. DNA of the CDR3: TGTGCCAGCAGGCTGACAGCCATGAGCTCCTACAATGAGCAGTTCTTC.

The genes are TRBV18 and TRBJ1-3, with D possibly being TRBD1 (5 bases). This CDR3 comprises 15 residues. In germline, CDR1 is KGHSH, CDR2 LQKENI. Trimming took 3 bases from V and 2 from J, leaving 11 bases between them. The CDR3 sequence: CASSPGGNTGNTIYF. Here the CDR3 DNA reads TGTGCCAGCTCACCGGGGGGGAATACTGGAAACACCATATATTTT.

Notes on this clone: The sample carries other DNA sequences with the same CDR3. This chain uses TRBV7-6 with TRBJ2-3; D is uncertain. The V gene lost 4 bases and the J gene lost 2 bases, with 7 bases spanning the gap. The germline V gene encodes CDR1 SGHVS and CDR2 FNYEAQ. This CDR3 is 13 amino acids long. CDR3 nucleotides: TGTGCCAGCAGCTCACGGGTCACAGATACGCAGTATTTT. Encoded protein: CASSSRVTDTQYF.

This chain links TRBV5-6 with TRBJ2-7, with TRBD2 matching over 7 bases. CDR3 size: 14 residues. Trimming cost V 1 base and J 4 bases; bases outside gene matches: 5. Germline V gene lookup returns CDR1 SGHDT and CDR2 YYEEEE. This CDR3 is CASSLTGTTYEQYF. The CDR3 nucleotides read TGTGCCAGCAGCTTGACCGGGACTACTTACGAGCAGTACTTC.

CDR3 region: CASSPRRLSGTSGSSGANVLTF. Written as DNA, the CDR3 is TGCGCCAGCAGCCCTCGACGACTATCCGGGACTAGCGGTAGCTCTGGGGCCAACGTCCTGACTTTC. The chain joins TRBV5-1 to TRBJ2-6, with TRBD2 matching 11 bases. CDR1 is SGHRS and CDR2 is YFSETQ in the germline V gene. The CDR3 runs to 22 residues. J lost 0 bases, V lost 4 bases, and 18 bases had no gene match.